The rows below give T cell receptor beta chains drawn from one sample of a study of CD8 T cells in ankylosing spondylitis. Via MiXCR, TCRdb re-called the 5' RACE reads, giving one row per CDR3 protein. Among about 88,000 distinct CDR3 sequences listed, 25% to 35% were seen once. Source material: blood, either unsorted or a sorted T cell fraction (not recorded which). The source of these receptors is a male donor with ankylosing spondylitis or in good health (not recorded which). Each CDR3 is given with its conserved first and last residue. A D gene is named only where the DNA matches it firmly. Clone size is stated in some rows and not others, as once, few, many or a class when expanded.

J gene | D gene | V gene | clone size | CDR3 protein | CDR3 DNA
TRBJ2-5 | - | TRBV20-1 | - | CSAPSLGGILGETQYF | TGCAGTGCTCCCTCCCTCGGCGGAATCTTAGGGGAGACCCAGTACTTC
TRBJ1-1 | - | TRBV5-5 | few | CASSFGGGMNTEAFF | TGTGCCAGCAGCTTTGGGGGTGGCATGAACACTGAAGCTTTCTTT
TRBJ2-5 | TRBD1 | TRBV20-1 | - | CSATTFDRGSTQETQYF | TGCAGTGCTACAACCTTCGACAGGGGGTCGACCCAAGAGACCCAGTACTTC
TRBJ2-1 | - | TRBV11-2 | - | CASSSPRFGGQNSYNEQFF | TGTGCCAGCAGCTCCCCACGGTTCGGGGGGCAAAACTCCTACAATGAGCAGTTCTTC
TRBJ2-1 | - | TRBV5-1 | many | CASSPTTGTEGTNEQFF | TGCGCCAGCAGCCCAACCACCGGGACAGAGGGGACTAATGAGCAGTTCTTC
TRBJ2-2 | - | TRBV15 | many | CATLQGYEGGELFF | TGTGCCACGCTACAGGGATATGAGGGCGGGGAGCTGTTTTTT
TRBJ2-4 | TRBD1 | TRBV20-1 | many | CSADGQGGSIQYF | TGCAGTGCTGACGGACAGGGTGGTTCCATTCAGTACTTC
TRBJ2-2 | - | TRBV7-3 | - | CASSLSRGNTGELFF | TGTGCCAGCAGCTTAAGTAGGGGAAACACCGGGGAGCTGTTTTTT
TRBJ1-3 | - | TRBV7-6 | few | CASSLDGNTIYF | TGTGCCAGCAGCTTAGATGGAAACACCATATATTTT
TRBJ2-3 | - | TRBV7-2 | - | CASSSPGALSTDTQYF | TGTGCCAGCAGCTCCCCCGGGGCTTTGAGCACAGATACGCAGTATTTT
TRBJ1-4 | - | TRBV12-3/TRBV12-4 | - | CASSLGRVEKLFF | TGTGCCAGCAGTTTAGGGCGGGTTGAAAAACTGTTTTTT
TRBJ2-2 | TRBD1 | TRBV28 | - | CASSFIFGTANTGELFF | TGTGCCAGCAGTTTTATTTTTGGGACAGCGAACACCGGGGAGCTGTTTTTT
TRBJ1-6 | - | TRBV7-2 | many | CASCQGDPYNSPLHF | TGTGCCAGTTGCCAAGGGGACCCCTATAATTCACCCCTCCACTTT
TRBJ2-3 | TRBD2 | TRBV30 | few | CAWSGLAAWDTQYF | TGTGCCTGGAGTGGACTAGCGGCATGGGATACGCAGTATTTT
TRBJ2-7 | TRBD1 | TRBV20-1 | - | CSARQGAYEQYF | TGCAGTGCTAGGCAGGGGGCCTACGAGCAGTACTTC
TRBJ1-1 | - | TRBV7-9 | few | CASSPLRDGGTFF | TGTGCCAGCAGTCCCCTCCGGGACGGTGGGACTTTCTTT
TRBJ1-1 | - | TRBV18 | few | CASSPDVPNLNTEAFF | TGTGCCAGCTCACCAGATGTACCGAATTTGAACACTGAAGCTTTCTTT
TRBJ2-5 | TRBD2 | TRBV5-1 | - | CASSPQLAGGRGETQYF | TGCGCCAGCAGCCCACAACTAGCGGGGGGGCGAGGGGAGACCCAGTACTTC
TRBJ2-1 | - | TRBV29-1 | few | CSAQPGYNEQFF | TGCAGCGCCCAACCCGGTTACAATGAGCAGTTCTTC
TRBJ2-3 | TRBD2 | TRBV5-5 | - | CASSLALGGVGDTQYF | TGTGCCAGCAGCTTGGCTTTGGGAGGGGTGGGGGATACGCAGTATTTT